This T cell receptor (beta chain) comes out of a study of cytomegalovirus exposure and HLA in healthy donors. Background on the study: The 120 or so validation repertoires were produced on the same platform as the 670 or so repertoires of the first cohort. This was reported in a later analysis.

Germline assignment: CDR1 LNHDA and CDR2 SQIVND (reference sequence). The length of the CDR3 is 14 residues. J gave up 3 bases and V 5 bases, and 4 bases lay outside the gene matches. Study results and caveats: Cytomegalovirus-associated status was assigned to 164 TCR beta chains. Most TCR sequences showed up rarely, but some public TCRs showed up in many donors.

The donors were part of the validation cohort of 95 to 150 subjects. That cohort was separate from the first cohort, which comprised 666 subjects. The protocol was immunoSEQ multiplex PCR, while the TCRdb copy is restricted to in-frame clones and leaves out a portion. The sample consists of under 150,000 clones, more than 85% of them appearing once. Remarks on this clone: The antigen is unknown.

The material sequenced was PBMCs. The gene calls are TRBV19 and TRBJ2-7, with TRBD1 matching over 10 bases. This sequence originates from a man between 18 and 35 years old in good health and CMV-seropositive. The CDR3: CASSPRTGGYEQYF. CDR3 DNA sequence: TGTGCCAGTAGTCCCAGGACAGGGGGCTACGAGCAGTACTTC.